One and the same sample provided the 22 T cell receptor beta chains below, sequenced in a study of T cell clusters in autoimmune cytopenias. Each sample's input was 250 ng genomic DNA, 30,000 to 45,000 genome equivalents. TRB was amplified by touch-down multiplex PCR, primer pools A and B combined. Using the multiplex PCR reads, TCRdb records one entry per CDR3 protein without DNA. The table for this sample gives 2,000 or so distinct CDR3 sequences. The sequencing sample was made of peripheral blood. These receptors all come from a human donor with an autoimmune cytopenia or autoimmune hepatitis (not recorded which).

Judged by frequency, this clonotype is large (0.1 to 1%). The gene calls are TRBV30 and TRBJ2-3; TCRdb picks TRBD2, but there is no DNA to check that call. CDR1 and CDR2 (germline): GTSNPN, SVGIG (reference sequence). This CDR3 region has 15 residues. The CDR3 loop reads CAWSGLAGYTDTQYF.

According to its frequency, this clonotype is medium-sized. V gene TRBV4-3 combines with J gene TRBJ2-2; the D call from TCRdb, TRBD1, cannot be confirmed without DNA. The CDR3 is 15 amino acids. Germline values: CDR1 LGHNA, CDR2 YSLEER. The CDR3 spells CASSQDRGLQGELFF.

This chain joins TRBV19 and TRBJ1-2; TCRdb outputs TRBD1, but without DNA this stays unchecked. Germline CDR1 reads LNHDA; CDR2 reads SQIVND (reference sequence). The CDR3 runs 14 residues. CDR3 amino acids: CASSIGQGLWGYTF.

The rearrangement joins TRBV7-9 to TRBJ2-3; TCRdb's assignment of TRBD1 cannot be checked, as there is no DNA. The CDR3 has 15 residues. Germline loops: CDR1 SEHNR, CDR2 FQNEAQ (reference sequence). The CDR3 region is CASSLRQGSTDTQYF.

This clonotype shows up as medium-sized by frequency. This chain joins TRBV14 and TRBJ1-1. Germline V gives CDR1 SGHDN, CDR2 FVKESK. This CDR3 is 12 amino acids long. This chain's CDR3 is CASSSRNTEAFF.

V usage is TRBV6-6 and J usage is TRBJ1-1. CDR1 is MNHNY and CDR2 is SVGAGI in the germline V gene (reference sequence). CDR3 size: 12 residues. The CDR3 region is CASSFRDTEAFF.

The CDR3 sequence: CASRPQGTETQYF. The chain couples TRBV7-9 to TRBJ2-5; the TRBD1 assignment by TCRdb is unverifiable without DNA. CDR3 length equals 13 residues. Germline V gene sequence: CDR1 SEHNR, CDR2 FQNEAQ (reference sequence). Full variable domain (remainder filled in from reference TRBV7-9 and TRBJ2-5): DTGVSQNPRHKITKRGQNVTFRCDPISEHNRLYWYRQTLGQGPEFLTYFQNEAQLEKSRLLSDRFSAERPKGSFSTLEIQRTEQGDSAMYLCASRPQGTETQYFGPGTRLLVL.

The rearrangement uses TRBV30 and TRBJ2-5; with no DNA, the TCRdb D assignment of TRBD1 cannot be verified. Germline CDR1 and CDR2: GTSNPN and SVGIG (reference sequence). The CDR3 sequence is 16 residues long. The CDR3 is CAWRPWGTGDKETQYF.

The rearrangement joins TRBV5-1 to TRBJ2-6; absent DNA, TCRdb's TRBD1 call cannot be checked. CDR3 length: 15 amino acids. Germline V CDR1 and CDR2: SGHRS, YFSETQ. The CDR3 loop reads CASRISGAGANVLTF.

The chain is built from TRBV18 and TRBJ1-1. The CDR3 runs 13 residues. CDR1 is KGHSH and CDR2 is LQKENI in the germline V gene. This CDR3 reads CASSVEGNTEAFF.

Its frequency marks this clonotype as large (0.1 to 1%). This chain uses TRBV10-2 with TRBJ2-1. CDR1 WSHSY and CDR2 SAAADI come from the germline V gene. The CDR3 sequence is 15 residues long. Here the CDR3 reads CASSDGAASYNEQFF.

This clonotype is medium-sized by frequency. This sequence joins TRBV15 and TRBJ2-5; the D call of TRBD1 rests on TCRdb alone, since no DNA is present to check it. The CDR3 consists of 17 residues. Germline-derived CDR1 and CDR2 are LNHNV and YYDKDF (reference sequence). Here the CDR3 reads CATSRDRRQGTQETQYF. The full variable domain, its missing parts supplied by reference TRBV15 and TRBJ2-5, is DAMVIQNPRYQVTQFGKPVTLSCSQTLNHNVMYWYQQKSSQAPKLLFHYYDKDFNNEADTPDNFQSRRPNTSFCFLDIRSPGLGDTAMYLCATSRDRRQGTQETQYFGPGTRLLVL.

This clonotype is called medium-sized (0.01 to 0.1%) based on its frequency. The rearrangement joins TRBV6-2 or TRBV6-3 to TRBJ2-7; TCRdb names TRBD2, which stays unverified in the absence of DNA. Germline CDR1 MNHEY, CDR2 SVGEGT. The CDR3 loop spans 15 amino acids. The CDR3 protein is CASSYGNYWRPLRYF.

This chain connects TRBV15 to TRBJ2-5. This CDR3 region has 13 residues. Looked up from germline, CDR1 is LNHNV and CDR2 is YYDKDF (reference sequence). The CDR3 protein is CATSREGQETQYF.

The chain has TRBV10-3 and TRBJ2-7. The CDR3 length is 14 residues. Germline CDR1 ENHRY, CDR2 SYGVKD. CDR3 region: CAISGGRVGFEQYF.

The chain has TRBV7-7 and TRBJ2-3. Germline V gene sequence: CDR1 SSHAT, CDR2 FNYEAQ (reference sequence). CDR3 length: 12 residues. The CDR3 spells CASSLGRGTQYF.

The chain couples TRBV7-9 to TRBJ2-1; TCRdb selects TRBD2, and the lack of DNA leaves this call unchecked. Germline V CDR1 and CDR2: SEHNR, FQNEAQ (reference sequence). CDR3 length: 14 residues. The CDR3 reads CASSWGPRLNEQFF.

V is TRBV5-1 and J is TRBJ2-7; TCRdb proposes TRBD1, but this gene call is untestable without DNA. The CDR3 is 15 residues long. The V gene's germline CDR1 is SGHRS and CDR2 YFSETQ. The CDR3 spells CASSLTARLSYEQYF. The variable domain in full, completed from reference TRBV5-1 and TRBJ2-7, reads KAGVTQTPRYLIKTRGQQVTLSCSPISGHRSVSWYQQTPGQGLQFLFEYFSETQRNKGNFPGRFSGRQFSNSRSEMNVSTLELGDSALYLCASSLTARLSYEQYFGPGTRLTVT.

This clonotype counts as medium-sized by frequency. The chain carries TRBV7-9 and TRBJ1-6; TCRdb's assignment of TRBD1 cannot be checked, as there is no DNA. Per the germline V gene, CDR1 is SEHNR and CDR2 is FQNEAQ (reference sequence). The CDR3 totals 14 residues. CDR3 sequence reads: CASSQTGWDSPLHF.

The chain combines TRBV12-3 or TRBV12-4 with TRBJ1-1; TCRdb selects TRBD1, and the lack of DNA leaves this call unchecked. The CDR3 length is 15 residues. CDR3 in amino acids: CASSSAGRLNTEAFF.

CDR3 residues: CSAEGTSGNYNEQFF. The genes are TRBV20-1 and TRBJ2-1; TCRdb picks TRBD2, but there is no DNA to check that call. The CDR3 extends over 15 amino acids. Germline lookup yields CDR1 DFQATT and CDR2 SNEGSKA (reference sequence).

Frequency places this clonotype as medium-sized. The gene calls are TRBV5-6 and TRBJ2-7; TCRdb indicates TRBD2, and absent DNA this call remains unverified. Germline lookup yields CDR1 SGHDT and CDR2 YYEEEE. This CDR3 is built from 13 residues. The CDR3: CASSFGTNYEQYF.